This TCR beta chain came from a study of monozygotic twins with inflammatory bowel disease. TCRdb re-analyzed the 5' RACE reads; it lists each CDR3 protein once, without DNA. The sample table sets out some 200,000 distinct CDR3 sequences. Germline V gene data show CDR1 as KGHDR and CDR2 as SFDVKD. The CDR3 length is 11 residues. The clonotype comes from a human donor with ulcerative colitis or Crohn's disease, or a healthy co-twin of an affected twin (not recorded which). The chain joins TRBV24-1 to TRBJ2-2. Input material: blood. The CDR3: CATQETGELFF.